This T cell receptor (beta chain) was sequenced during a study of cytomegalovirus exposure and HLA in healthy donors. The study, taken as a whole, reports: Despite most TCR sequences being rare, some public TCRs occurred in many donors. TCR beta V- and J-gene trimming was later associated with a missense DCLRE1C variant. A later analysis showed TCR association rates differing by HLA locus, peaking at DRB1 and lowest at HLA-C.

Comment on this clone: Its specificity is not known.

The study ran its PCR with 60 Vbeta and 13 Jbeta primers. TCRdb keeps only in-frame clones here, not all; method: immunoSEQ multiplex PCR. This repertoire shows fewer than 200,000 clones, around 80% found once; its top ten account for about 4.6%. Sample: PBMCs. The receptor was isolated from a man in his forties in good health and CMV-seronegative.

CDR3 bases: TGTGCCAGCAGCGTATTCCAGGAGGGGGCTAGCTCCTACAATGAGCAGTTCTTC. Translation: CASSVFQEGASSYNEQFF. V and J are TRBV9 and TRBJ2-1; TRBD1 might be the D (7 bases). Germline lookup yields CDR1 SGDLS and CDR2 YYNGEE. V was trimmed by 1 base and J by 0 bases, leaving 17 bases between them. This CDR3 has 18 amino acids.